The 9 T cell receptor beta chains presented below share a single source sample, sequenced in a study of glioma-infiltrating T cells after dendritic cell vaccination. TCRdb keeps only in-frame clones here, not all; method: immunoSEQ multiplex PCR. The table includes about 87,000 clones, 80% to 85% detected once. Sample time point: after dendritic cell vaccination, including at tumor progression/relapse. The sample consisted of blood, taken after dendritic cell vaccination. The receptors derive from a human donor with glioblastoma.

This clone was picked up one time. One end of the junction is discordant with germline, which a read error may explain. The sample has other DNA sequences that encode this CDR3 too. V and J are TRBV4-1 and TRBJ2-1; 10 bases map to TRBD2. The germline V gene has CDR1 MGHRA and CDR2 YSYEKL. This CDR3 has 17 residues. Here the CDR3 DNA reads TGCGCCAGCAGCCAAGGAAAAGCGGGGGGGCCCAGGAATGAGCAATTCTTC. Its protein is CASSQGKAGGPRNEQFF.

The V gene is TRBV7-3, the J gene TRBJ1-2, with D hard to call. V gave up 5 bases and J gave up 4 bases, with 14 bases separating them. CDR3 length equals 14 residues. Germline CDR1 and CDR2: SGHTA and FQGTGA. The CDR3 DNA reads as TGTGCCAGCAGCCAAGACATGTTGGGCTATGGCTACACCTTC. This gives the protein CASSQDMLGYGYTF.

The V and J genes are TRBV10-3 and TRBJ1-5; weak D call: TRBD1 (5 bases). CDR1 is ENHRY, CDR2 SYGVKD, per germline. V was shortened by 4 bases and J by 6 bases, with 16 bases between the two germline ends. The CDR3 has 15 residues. The CDR3 nucleotides read TGTGCCATCAGTGTGGCAGAAGGGGCGAGTCAGCCCCAGCATTTT. This encodes CAISVAEGASQPQHF.

This chain links TRBV6-1 with TRBJ2-1, with 9 bases fitting TRBD1. The CDR3 runs 16 residues. V shed 2 bases, J shed 5 bases, and the junction held 7 bases outside the gene matches. The V gene's germline CDR1 is MNHNS and CDR2 SASEGT. CDR3 DNA: TGTGCCAGCAGTGAATTGTGGGACAGGGAACACAATGAGCAGTTCTTC. Encoded protein: CASSELWDREHNEQFF.

This chain links TRBV11-2 with TRBJ1-4; TRBD1 agrees at 7 bases. This CDR3 is 16 amino acids long. Germline V lookup: CDR1 SGHAT, CDR2 FQNNGV. J gave up 1 base and V 6 bases, and 8 bases lay outside the gene matches. The CDR3 sequence is CASRPGQQITNEKLFF. The CDR3 DNA reads TGTGCCAGCAGGCCGGGACAGCAAATAACTAATGAAAAACTGTTTTTT.

V is TRBV6-5 and J is TRBJ2-2; 8 bases map to TRBD1. The CDR3 is made up of 15 amino acids. CDR1 and CDR2 (germline): MNHEY, SVGAGI. J lost 3 bases, V lost 4 bases, and 4 bases had no gene match. CDR3 nucleotide sequence: TGTGCCAGCAGTTCCGGACAGGGCCACACCGGGGAGCTGTTTTTT. Translated: CASSSGQGHTGELFF.

V usage is TRBV5-4 and J usage is TRBJ2-1, with D unresolved. The CDR3 consists of 13 residues. V lost 0 bases, J lost 5 bases, and 6 bases lay in between. Germline CDR1 SGHNT, CDR2 YYREEE (reference sequence). The CDR3 DNA sequence: TGTGCCAGCAGCTTGGTTACAAACAATGAGCAGTTCTTC. Protein product: CASSLVTNNEQFF.

V gene TRBV7-3 combines with J gene TRBJ1-1; tentative D call: TRBD1 (5 bases). Per germline, CDR1 SGHTA and CDR2 FQGTGA. There are 14 residues in the CDR3. V lost 5 bases and J 6 bases, leaving 16 bases between the germline ends. The CDR3 loop reads CASSPGAEGAEAFF. CDR3 coding DNA: TGTGCCAGCAGCCCGGGAGCAGAAGGGGCTGAAGCTTTCTTT.

The CDR3 coding sequence is TGTGCCAGCAGTGACAGTGAGCAGTTCTTC. The encoded protein is CASSDSEQFF. J is TRBJ2-1 and V is TRBV25-1, with D unresolved. The germline V and J ends were trimmed by 3 bases and 9 bases, with 3 bases remaining between them. Germline CDR1 is MGHDK and CDR2 is SYGVNS. This CDR3 is 10 amino acids long. The full variable domain, rest sourced from reference TRBV25-1 and TRBJ2-1, is EADIYQTPRYLVIGTGKKITLECSQTMGHDKMYWYQQDPGMELHLIHYSYGVNSTEKGDLSSESTVSRIRTEHFPLTLESARPSHTSQYLCASSDSEQFFGPGTRLTVL.